This record looks at one T cell receptor beta chain sequence and its context. The sample originates from a study of blood T cell repertoires in COVID-19. Whole-study context: Acute and convalescent COVID-19 samples came from the United States, Italy and Spain. T cells, B-cell-depleted T cells, or PBMCs supplied cDNA or gDNA.

This study enrolled people aged about 18 to 90 from 20 to 25 US geographic areas. Participant-reported clinical history was the basis for cohort assignment. Trimming stripped 4 bases from V and 0 bases from J, with 10 bases between. The CDR3 is 14 residues long. Germline loops: CDR1 LGHDT, CDR2 YNNKEL (reference sequence). Only in-frame clones appear in the TCRdb table, and some are missing; sequencing was by immunoSEQ multiplex PCR. The table records 400,000 or so clones, over 75% of them present only once. The sequenced sample was PBMCs or T cells enriched from blood (not recorded which). This sequence was found in a middle-aged woman with acute COVID-19. V usage is TRBV3-1 (or the pseudogene TRBV3-2) and J usage is TRBJ2-7; maybe TRBD2 (6 bases). Here the CDR3 reads CASSPPGLSYEQYF. The DNA of the CDR3 is TGTGCCAGCAGCCCCCCGGGACTCTCCTACGAGCAGTACTTC.